The clone carrying this T cell receptor beta chain was detected only a few times. Antigen unknown. Germline CDR1 reads MGHRA; CDR2 reads YSYEKL. There are 14 residues in the CDR3. The V and J ends lost 0 bases and 6 bases respectively, with 11 bases between them. The sample's treatment: approximately 18 received Ad26.COV2.S at low or high dose, single or two shots; roughly five received placebo; per-sample allocation not given. Day 63 after the first injection of vaccine or placebo was the sampling time. Wuhan-strain SARS-CoV-2 spike was expressed by the Ad26 vector that made up the vaccine. The table came from immunoSEQ multiplex PCR; TCRdb's copy has only in-frame clones and leaves some out. The repertoire holds a few hundred thousand clones, with 75% to 90% as singletons. This sample was taken from a study of Ad26.COV2.S vaccination and SARS-CoV-2 variants. Study results and limitations: Post-vaccination spike-specific CD8+ and CD4+ T cell responses reportedly had substantial breadth. Those who received vaccine or placebo ended up with similar non-spike TCR breadth.

The genes are TRBV4-1 and TRBJ1-2; D is unclear. This sequence was found in a person aged 18-60 years who received the Ad26.COV2.S COVID-19 vaccine or a placebo. The sample was peripheral blood, taken in a trial of Ad26.COV2.S vaccine versus placebo. In nucleotides, the CDR3 is TGCGCCAGCAGCCAAGAGGGTAAAAAAAATGGCTACACCTTC. Translated: CASSQEGKKNGYTF.